The 24 T cell receptor beta chains given below trace back to one sample, sequenced in a study of cytomegalovirus exposure and HLA in healthy donors. PCR used 60 Vbeta primers and 13 Jbeta primers. The protocol was immunoSEQ multiplex PCR, while the TCRdb copy is restricted to in-frame clones and leaves out a portion. The sample has about 140,000 clones; 70% to 80% are singletons. The sequenced sample was PBMCs. These receptors were collected from a female donor in good health and CMV-seronegative.

The CDR3 is CASSLNRGEGEAFF. The CDR3, as DNA: TGTGCCAGCAGCTTAAACCGGGGGGAAGGGGAAGCTTTCTTT. The J gene is TRBJ1-1, the V gene TRBV7-3, with D possibly matching TRBD1 (5 bases). The CDR3 has 14 amino acids. Germline loops: CDR1 SGHTA, CDR2 FQGTGA. V gave up 1 base and J gave up 8 bases, with 14 bases separating them.

The chain employs TRBV4-1 and TRBJ2-2; the match to TRBD1 covers 9 bases. The ends lost 3 bases at V and 0 bases at J; junction bases unmatched: 8. Germline loops: CDR1 MGHRA, CDR2 YSYEKL. This CDR3 has 18 residues. The CDR3 nucleotides are TGCGCCAGCAGCCAGGGAACAGGGGGCGGCCCGAACACCGGGGAGCTGTTTTTT. Protein: CASSQGTGGGPNTGELFF.

This chain's CDR3 is CASSYGTSGSNEQFF. CDR3 nucleotide sequence: TGTGCCAGCAGTTACGGGACTAGCGGTAGCAATGAGCAGTTCTTC. The rearrangement joins TRBV6-5 to TRBJ2-1; TRBD2 matches at 11 bases. CDR1 MNHEY and CDR2 SVGAGI come from the germline V gene. The CDR3 contains 15 residues. V shed 2 bases and J 6 bases; nucleotides not matched to a gene: 3.

This chain uses TRBV10-3 with TRBJ1-2; 10 bases are shared with TRBD1. This CDR3 spans 13 amino acids. With V trimmed by 5 bases and J by 8 bases, 5 bases remained unmatched. Per germline, CDR1 ENHRY and CDR2 SYGVKD. CDR3 nucleotide sequence: TGTGCCATCAGTTCGGACAGGGGGGCCGGCTACACCTTC. Translated, it gives CAISSDRGAGYTF.

The CDR3 protein is CASSLAGVGNTIYF. CDR3 DNA: TGCGCCAGCAGCTTGGCCGGGGTCGGAAACACCATATATTTT. This chain links TRBV5-1 with TRBJ1-3; no reliable D call. Trimming cost V 0 bases and J 4 bases, with 8 bases left between them. Germline V gene lookup returns CDR1 SGHRS and CDR2 YFSETQ. CDR3 length: 14 amino acids.

The chain carries TRBV12-5 and TRBJ2-5, with D maybe TRBD2 (5 bases). CDR1 and CDR2 (germline): LGHNT, FRNRAP. This CDR3 is built from 15 residues. Trimming took off 3 bases at V and 2 bases at J, with 13 bases between the two ends. The CDR3: CASGFLLRGQETQYF. The CDR3 DNA is TGTGCTAGTGGTTTCCTCTTGCGAGGGCAAGAGACCCAGTACTTC.

This clone has more than one count but fewer than ten. CDR3 in amino acids: CASSLSGGKNLRNEQFF. CDR3 DNA: TGCGCCAGCAGCCTAAGCGGGGGGAAAAACCTCCGCAATGAGCAGTTCTTC. The chain couples TRBV10-2 to TRBJ2-1; 9 bases align to TRBD2. Germline V CDR1 and CDR2: WSHSY, SAAADI. The CDR3 extends over 17 amino acids. Trimming cost V 6 bases and J 6 bases; bases outside gene matches: 15.

The table lists this clone with a count of one. CDR3 in amino acids: CASTRRDRAYEQYF. In DNA form, the CDR3 reads TGCGCCAGCACCCGTAGGGACAGGGCCTACGAGCAGTACTTC. The rearrangement joins TRBV5-1 to TRBJ2-7, with 9 positions matching TRBD1. The CDR3 loop spans 14 amino acids. From germline, CDR1 is SGHRS and CDR2 YFSETQ. Losses at the gene ends were 6 bases for V and 2 bases for J; bases not matched to a gene: 6.

The chain has TRBV7-8 and TRBJ1-5, with D tentatively TRBD1 (5 bases). CDR3 size: 17 residues. Germline V CDR1 and CDR2: SGHVS, FQNEAQ. The V end lost 0 bases, the J end lost 5 bases, and 17 bases lay between the germline ends. CDR3 DNA sequence: TGTGCCAGCAGCTTAGCGAGGTTAGGGGTCTGGGATCAGCCCCAGCATTTT. Translated: CASSLARLGVWDQPQHF.

This chain connects TRBV4-1 to TRBJ2-2, with D possibly being TRBD2 (5 bases). This CDR3 spans 13 amino acids. The V and J ends lost 5 bases and 7 bases respectively, with 11 bases between them. The V gene's germline CDR1 is MGHRA and CDR2 YSYEKL. The CDR3 here is CASSSSGYGELFF. The CDR3, as DNA: TGCGCCAGCAGCTCCTCGGGGTACGGGGAGCTGTTTTTT.

This clone came up once. The V call is TRBV5-6, the J call TRBJ2-5; 8 positions agree with TRBD1. The CDR3 covers 15 residues. CDR1 is SGHDT and CDR2 is YYEEEE in the germline V gene. V was pared by 5 bases and J by 3 bases, with 9 bases of the junction left unmatched. DNA of the CDR3: TGTGCCAGCAGTAAACGGACAGGGTTCGAAGAGACCCAGTACTTC. Its translation is CASSKRTGFEETQYF.

This chain links TRBV6-1 with TRBJ1-1, with D maybe TRBD1 (6 bases). V lost 8 bases and J lost 0, with 16 bases in between. CDR1 MNHNS and CDR2 SASEGT come from the germline V gene. The CDR3 spans 15 residues. The CDR3 spells CASLPPGHLNTEAFF. As DNA, the CDR3 is TGTGCCAGCTTACCACCGGGACACCTGAACACTGAAGCTTTCTTT.

This clone was counted a few times. The V call is TRBV19, the J call TRBJ2-5, with TRBD2 as a possible D gene (5 bases). There are 17 residues in the CDR3. V shed 5 bases and J shed 5 bases, with 24 bases lying between them. Germline-derived CDR1 and CDR2 are LNHDA and SQIVND (reference sequence). CDR3: CASSPESGGGLWETQYF. CDR3 nucleotides: TGTGCCAGTAGTCCAGAGAGCGGAGGAGGTTTATGGGAGACCCAGTACTTC.

The CDR3 region has the DNA TGTGCCAGCAGCTCCCGGACTAGCGGGGGGGGCAATGAGCAGTTCTTC. Translation: CASSSRTSGGGNEQFF. This chain joins TRBV7-2 and TRBJ2-1, with 15 bases that match TRBD2. Germline V gives CDR1 SGHTA, CDR2 FQGNSA. V dropped 4 bases and J dropped 6; count of bases not matched to a gene: 4. There are 16 residues in the CDR3.

This sequence joins TRBV9 and TRBJ2-1, with D perhaps TRBD2 (5 bases). With 0 bases removed from V and 11 bases from J, the gap between germline ends came to 12 bases. CDR3 length: 13 amino acids. Germline V gene lookup returns CDR1 SGDLS and CDR2 YYNGEE. CDR3: CASSVAGAGKQFF. The CDR3 bases are TGTGCCAGCAGCGTAGCTGGAGCCGGGAAGCAGTTCTTC.

The J gene is TRBJ2-1, the V gene TRBV6-6, with TRBD1 identical over 7 bases. CDR3 length: 16 residues. Germline V lookup: CDR1 MNHNY, CDR2 SVGAGI (reference sequence). V was clipped by 0 bases and J by 4 bases; unmatched bases: 6. CDR3 loop: CASSYSVRDRYNEQFF. The CDR3 DNA reads as TGTGCCAGCAGTTACTCGGTCCGGGACAGATACAATGAGCAGTTCTTC.

This chain uses TRBV10-1 with TRBJ1-1, with 8 positions matching TRBD1. V was clipped by 3 bases and J by 5 bases; unmatched bases: 8. Germline-derived CDR1 and CDR2 are WNHNN and SYGVQD (reference sequence). There are 15 residues in the CDR3. CDR3: CASSDPGQGRTEAFF. CDR3 coding DNA: TGCGCCAGCAGTGACCCAGGACAGGGTCGGACTGAAGCTTTCTTT.

The rearrangement uses TRBV7-2 and TRBJ1-1; possible D gene TRBD1, 6 bases. Trimming removed 5 bases from V and 4 bases from J, with 8 bases in between. Germline assignment: CDR1 SGHTA and CDR2 FQGNSA. The CDR3 spans 12 residues. The CDR3 coding sequence is TGTGCCAGCAGCCGCAGGGGCACTGAAGCTTTCTTT. It translates to CASSRRGTEAFF.

The V and J genes are TRBV7-2 and TRBJ1-5; maybe TRBD1 (5 bases). The CDR3 consists of 15 residues. V lost 5 bases and J 7 bases, leaving 18 bases between the germline ends. Germline assignment: CDR1 SGHTA and CDR2 FQGNSA. The CDR3 bases are TGTGCCAGCAGCCCCAGGGTGGGCTATGAGCAGCCCCAGCATTTT. It encodes CASSPRVGYEQPQHF.

The chain recombines TRBV7-2 with TRBJ2-7; 11 bases line up with TRBD2. V dropped 4 bases and J dropped 4; count of bases not matched to a gene: 3. This CDR3 comprises 14 residues. Per the germline V gene, CDR1 is SGHTA and CDR2 is FQGNSA. CDR3 in DNA: TGTGCCAGCAGCTCCCGGACTAGCGGGTACGAGCAGTACTTC. Translation gives CASSSRTSGYEQYF.

The sample holds a few counts of this clone. This chain joins TRBV27 and TRBJ2-1, with D perhaps TRBD2 (6 bases). From germline, CDR1 is MNHEY and CDR2 SMNVEV (reference sequence). The CDR3 runs to 16 residues. Trimming left V 5 bases short and J 8 bases short, with 22 bases between. CDR3 nucleotide sequence: TGTGCCAGCAGTCCTCCCGGGAGCGGTATCTTGGATGAGCAGTTCTTC. Translating it yields CASSPPGSGILDEQFF.

This clone appeared a single time. CDR3 in DNA: TGTGCCATCACCGGGGGACGGAACACTGAAGCTTTCTTT. It specifies CAITGGRNTEAFF. The V call is TRBV10-3, the J call TRBJ1-1, with a tentative D call TRBD1 (5 bases). From germline, CDR1 is ENHRY and CDR2 SYGVKD. Trimming removed 7 bases at V and 1 base at J, with 10 bases between. This CDR3 has 13 amino acids.

V gene TRBV30 combines with J gene TRBJ1-4, with D possibly being TRBD1 (5 bases). V gave up 0 bases and J gave up 6 bases, with 11 bases separating them. CDR3 length: 14 residues. CDR1 and CDR2 (germline): GTSNPN, SVGIG (reference sequence). The CDR3 protein is CAWSVRGGDEKLFF. The CDR3 DNA sequence: TGTGCCTGGAGTGTACGGGGAGGGGATGAAAAACTGTTTTTT.

This sequence joins TRBV29-1 and TRBJ2-3, with D perhaps matching TRBD2 (5 bases). V was trimmed by 4 bases and J by 6 bases, leaving 17 bases between them. Per the germline V gene, CDR1 is SQVTM and CDR2 is ANQGSEA. The CDR3 has 14 residues. The CDR3 loop is CSVVVRGSRDTQYF. Here the CDR3 DNA reads TGCAGCGTTGTGGTGAGAGGGTCCCGGGATACGCAGTATTTT.